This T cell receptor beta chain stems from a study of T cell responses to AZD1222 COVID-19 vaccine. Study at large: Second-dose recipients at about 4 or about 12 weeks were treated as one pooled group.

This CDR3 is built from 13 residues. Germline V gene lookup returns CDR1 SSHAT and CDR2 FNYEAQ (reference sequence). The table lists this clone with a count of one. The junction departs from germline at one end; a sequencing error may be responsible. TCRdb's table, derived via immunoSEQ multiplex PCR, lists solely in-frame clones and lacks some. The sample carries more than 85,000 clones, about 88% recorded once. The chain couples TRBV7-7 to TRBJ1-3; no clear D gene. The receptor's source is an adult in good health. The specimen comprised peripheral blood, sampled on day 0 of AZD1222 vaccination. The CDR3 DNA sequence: TGTGCTAGCAGCCCCGGGCCTGGAAACACCATATATTTT. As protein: CASSPGPGNTIYF.